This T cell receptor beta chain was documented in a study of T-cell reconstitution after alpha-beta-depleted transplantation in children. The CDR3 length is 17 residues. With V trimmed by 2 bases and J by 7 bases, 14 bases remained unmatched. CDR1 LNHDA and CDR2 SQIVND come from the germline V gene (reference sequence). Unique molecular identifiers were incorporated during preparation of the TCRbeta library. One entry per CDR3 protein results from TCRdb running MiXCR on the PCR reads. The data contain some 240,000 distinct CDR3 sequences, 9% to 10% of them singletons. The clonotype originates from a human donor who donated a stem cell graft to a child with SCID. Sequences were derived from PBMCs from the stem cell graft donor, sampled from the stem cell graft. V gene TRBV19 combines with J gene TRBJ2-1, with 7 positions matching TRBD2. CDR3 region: CASSITPVGEGENEQFF. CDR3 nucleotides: TGTGCCAGTAGTATAACACCGGTAGGGGAGGGTGAAAATGAGCAGTTCTTC.